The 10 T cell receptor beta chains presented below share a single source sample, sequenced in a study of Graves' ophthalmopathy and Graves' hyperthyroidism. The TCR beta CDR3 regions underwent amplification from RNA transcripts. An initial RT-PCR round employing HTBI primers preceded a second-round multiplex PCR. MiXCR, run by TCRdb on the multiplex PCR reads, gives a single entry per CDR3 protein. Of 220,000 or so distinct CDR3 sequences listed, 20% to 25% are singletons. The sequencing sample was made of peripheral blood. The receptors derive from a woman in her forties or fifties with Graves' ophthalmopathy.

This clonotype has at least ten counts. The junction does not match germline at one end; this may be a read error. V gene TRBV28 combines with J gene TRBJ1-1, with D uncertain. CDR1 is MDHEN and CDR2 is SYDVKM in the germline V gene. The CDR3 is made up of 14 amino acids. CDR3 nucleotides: TGTGCCGGCAGTTTGACACGGTGGAACACTGAAGCTTTCTTT. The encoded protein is CAGSLTRWNTEAFF.

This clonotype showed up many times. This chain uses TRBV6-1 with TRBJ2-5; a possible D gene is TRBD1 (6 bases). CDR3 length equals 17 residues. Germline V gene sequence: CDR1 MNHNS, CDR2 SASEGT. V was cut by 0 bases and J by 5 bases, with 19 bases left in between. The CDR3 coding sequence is TGTGCCAGCAGTGAAGCCCGGGGCAGGGGAGATCACGAGACCCAGTACTTC. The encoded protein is CASSEARGRGDHETQYF.

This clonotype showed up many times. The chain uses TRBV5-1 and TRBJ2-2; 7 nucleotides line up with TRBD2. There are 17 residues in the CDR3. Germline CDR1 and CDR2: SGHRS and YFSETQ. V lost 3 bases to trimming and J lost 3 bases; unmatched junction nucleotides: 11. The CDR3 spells CASSWDRLAGDTGELFF. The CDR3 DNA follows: TGCGCCAGCAGCTGGGACCGACTGGCGGGGGACACCGGGGAGCTGTTTTTT.

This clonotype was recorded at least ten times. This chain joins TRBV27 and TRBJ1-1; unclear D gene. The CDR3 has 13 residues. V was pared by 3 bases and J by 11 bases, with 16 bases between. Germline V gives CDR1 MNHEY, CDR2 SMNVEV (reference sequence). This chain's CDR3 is CASSFWGENVAFF. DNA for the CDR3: TGTGCCAGCAGTTTTTGGGGTGAAAATGTCGCTTTCTTT.

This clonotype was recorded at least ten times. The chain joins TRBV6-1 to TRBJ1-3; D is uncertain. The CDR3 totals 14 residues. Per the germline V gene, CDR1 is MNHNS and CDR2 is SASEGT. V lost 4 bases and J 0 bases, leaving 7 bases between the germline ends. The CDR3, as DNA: TGTGCCAGCAGTGTGGCTTACTCTGGAAACACCATATATTTT. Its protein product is CASSVAYSGNTIYF.

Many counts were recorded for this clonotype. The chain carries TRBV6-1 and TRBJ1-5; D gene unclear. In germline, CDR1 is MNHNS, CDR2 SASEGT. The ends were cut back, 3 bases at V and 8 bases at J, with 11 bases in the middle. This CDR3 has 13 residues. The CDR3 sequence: CASSEVLFKPQHF. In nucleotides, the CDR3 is TGTGCCAGCAGTGAGGTCCTGTTTAAGCCCCAGCATTTT.

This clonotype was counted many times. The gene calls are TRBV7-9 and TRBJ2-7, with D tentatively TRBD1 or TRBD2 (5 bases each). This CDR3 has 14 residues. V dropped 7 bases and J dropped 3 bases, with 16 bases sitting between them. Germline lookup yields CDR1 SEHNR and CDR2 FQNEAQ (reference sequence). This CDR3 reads CASTPRGPSYEQYF. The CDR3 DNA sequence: TGTGCCAGCACCCCAAGGGGACCGAGCTACGAGCAGTACTTC.

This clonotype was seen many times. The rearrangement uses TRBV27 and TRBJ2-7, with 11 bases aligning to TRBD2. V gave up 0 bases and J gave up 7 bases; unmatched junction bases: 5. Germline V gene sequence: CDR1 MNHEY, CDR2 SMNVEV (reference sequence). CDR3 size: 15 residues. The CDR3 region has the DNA TGTGCCAGCAGTTTATCGGGACTAGCGGTCGGGGAGCAGTACTTC. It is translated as CASSLSGLAVGEQYF.

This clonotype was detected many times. CDR3 protein: CASSLGVKGAPGYTF. The CDR3, as DNA: TGTGCCAGCAGTTTAGGCGTAAAGGGGGCGCCCGGCTACACCTTC. The genes are TRBV12-3 or TRBV12-4 and TRBJ1-2; the match to TRBD1 covers 7 bases. V was clipped by 1 base and J by 8 bases; unmatched bases: 10. This CDR3 is built from 15 residues.

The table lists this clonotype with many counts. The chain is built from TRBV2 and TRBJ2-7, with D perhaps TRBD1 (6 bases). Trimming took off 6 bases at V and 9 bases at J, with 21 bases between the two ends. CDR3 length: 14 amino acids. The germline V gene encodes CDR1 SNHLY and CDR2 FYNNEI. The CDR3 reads CASRETGRSGGQYF. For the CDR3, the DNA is TGTGCCAGCAGGGAGACAGGCCGGTCGGGCGGGCAGTACTTC.